Included here is one T cell receptor beta chain sequence, with context. Its antigen is currently unknown. This specimen belongs to a study of monozygotic twins with inflammatory bowel disease. Study conclusions and caveats: Researchers report that IBD patients shared fewer clonotypes with others than healthy twins, especially amid disease activity.

The CDR3 extends over 17 amino acids. Germline V lookup: CDR1 ENHRY, CDR2 SYGVKD. Template-switch reactions added UMIs with a 6-nucleotide sample barcode. One entry per CDR3 protein, without DNA, is what TCRdb gives after re-calling the 5' RACE reads. This table lists over 150,000 distinct CDR3 sequences. What was sequenced was blood. This chain links TRBV10-3 with TRBJ2-7; lacking DNA, the TRBD2 call made by TCRdb goes unchecked. The sequence derives from a human donor with ulcerative colitis or Crohn's disease, or a healthy co-twin of an affected twin (not recorded which). The chain's CDR3 is CAISEGLAGGPVNEQYF.